Below, one TCR beta chain is given with its context. Its antigen is unknown. Measured with immunoSEQ multiplex PCR; TCRdb has only the in-frame clones, and not every one. The sample shows 85,000 to 90,000 clones, under 95% of them seen only once. This record belongs to a study of graft-versus-host responses after intestinal transplantation. Across the study: Multivisceral, liver-intestinal, or isolated intestinal grafts were transplanted into recipients. Induction with anti-thymocyte globulin, then tacrolimus and steroids for around three years, was given to all recipients.

The CDR3 length is 17 residues. Trimming at V came to 4 bases and at J to 8 bases, leaving 19 bases not matched to a gene. Germline values: CDR1 SGDLS, CDR2 YYNGEE. Findings and caveats of the study: High graft-versus-host to host-versus-graft clonal ratios were found in allografts of patients who had graft-donor T cell macrochimerism. The marrow of recipients harbored GvH clones, and ileum or blood showed some of them first.

The gene calls are TRBV9 and TRBJ2-3; TRBD2 agrees at 7 bases. This sequence originates from a human donor who was the organ donor for an intestinal transplant. The specimen comprised unstimulated CD4+ T cells sorted from spleen or lymph node cells, sampled before transplant. The CDR3 DNA reads as TGTGCCAGCAGCCCCCTGTCGGGGACTATTCGTCAGGCTACGCAGTATTTT. It translates to CASSPLSGTIRQATQYF.